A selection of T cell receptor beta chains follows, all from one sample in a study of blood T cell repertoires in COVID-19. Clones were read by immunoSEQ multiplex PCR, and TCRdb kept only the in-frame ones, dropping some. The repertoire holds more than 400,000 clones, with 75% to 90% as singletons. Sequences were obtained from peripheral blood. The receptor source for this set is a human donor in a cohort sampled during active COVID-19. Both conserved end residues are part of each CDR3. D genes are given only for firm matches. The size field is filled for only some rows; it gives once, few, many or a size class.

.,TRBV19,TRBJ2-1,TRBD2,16,TGTGCCAGTAGCGGACTAGCGGGAGCTCGCTACAATGAGCAGTTCTTC,CASSGLAGARYNEQFF
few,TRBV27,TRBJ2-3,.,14,TGTGCCAGCAGTTTTAACAGGTTCACAGATACGCAGTATTTT,CASSFNRFTDTQYF
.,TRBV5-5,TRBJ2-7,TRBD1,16,TGTGCCAGCAGCACCCACGACAGGGAAAGTTCCTACGAGCAGTACTTC,CASSTHDRESSYEQYF
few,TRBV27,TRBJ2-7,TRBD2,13,TGTGCCAGCAGTTCTCTAGCGGGAGTCGAGCAGTACTTC,CASSSLAGVEQYF
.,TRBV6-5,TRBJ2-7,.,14,TGTGCCAGCAGTCCCACTTGGGCGTCCTACGAGCAGTACTTC,CASSPTWASYEQYF
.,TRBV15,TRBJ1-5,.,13,TGTGCCACCGCCCCCCCAAGGGGTCAGCCCCAGCATTTT,CATAPPRGQPQHF
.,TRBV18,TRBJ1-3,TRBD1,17,TGTGCCAGCTCACGCGGACAGGGCCTAGACTCTGGAAACACCATATATTTT,CASSRGQGLDSGNTIYF
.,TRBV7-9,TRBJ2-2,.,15,TGTGCCAGCAGCTTTGACAGCGCGAACACCGGGGAGCTGTTTTTT,CASSFDSANTGELFF
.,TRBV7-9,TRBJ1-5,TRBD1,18,TGTGCCAGCAGCTTATATTACAGGGGGGAAATTGGCAATCAGCCCCAGCATTTT,CASSLYYRGEIGNQPQHF
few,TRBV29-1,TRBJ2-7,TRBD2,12,TGCAGCGTTGCTAGCGGAGCCTACGAGCAGTACTTC,CSVASGAYEQYF
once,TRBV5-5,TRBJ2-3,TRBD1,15,TGTGCCAGCAGCTATGACAGGGGGTATTCAGATACGCAGTATTTT,CASSYDRGYSDTQYF
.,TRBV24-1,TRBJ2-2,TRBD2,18,TGTGCCACCAGTGATCCGCCAGGGCTAGCGGGAGGCACCGGGGAGCTGTTTTTT,CATSDPPGLAGGTGELFF
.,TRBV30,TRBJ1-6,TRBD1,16,TGTGCCTGGACCCTTCTGGGACAGGGACGAGGGTCACCCCTCCACTTT,CAWTLLGQGRGSPLHF
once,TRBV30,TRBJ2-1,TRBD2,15,TGTGCCTGGAGTTCTGAGACTAGCGGTAACAATGAGCAGTTCTTC,CAWSSETSGNNEQFF
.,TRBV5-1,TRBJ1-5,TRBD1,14,TGCGCCAGCAGCTTGAGGGACAGGGGTCAGCCCCAGCATTTT,CASSLRDRGQPQHF
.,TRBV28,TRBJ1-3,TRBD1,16,TGTGCCAGCAGTATTGACAGGGACGCGGGGATTTACACCATATATTTT,CASSIDRDAGIYTIYF
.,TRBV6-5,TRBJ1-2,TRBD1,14,TGTGCCAGCGGAAGAACAGGGGGAGTCTATGGCTACACCTTC,CASGRTGGVYGYTF
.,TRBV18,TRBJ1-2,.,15,TGTGCCAGCTCACCGCGACAGGACAAAGGCTATGGCTACACCTTC,CASSPRQDKGYGYTF
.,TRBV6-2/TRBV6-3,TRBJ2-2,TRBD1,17,TGTGCCAGCGGCCCGTACAGGGGGCAAAAGAACACCGGGGAGCTGTTTTTT,CASGPYRGQKNTGELFF
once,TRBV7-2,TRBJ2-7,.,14,TGTGCCAGCAGCTCAGCTCAGGGAACCCACGAGCAGTACTTC,CASSSAQGTHEQYF
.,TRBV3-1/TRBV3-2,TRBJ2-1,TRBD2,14,TGTGCCAGCAGCCTGACTAGCGGGAGCAATGAGCAGTTCTTC,CASSLTSGSNEQFF
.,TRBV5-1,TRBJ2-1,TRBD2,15,TGCGCCAGCAGCCAGACTAGCGGGACAGGGAATGAGCAGTTCTTC,CASSQTSGTGNEQFF
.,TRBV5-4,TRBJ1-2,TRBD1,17,TGTGCCAGCAGCTCCCCGGGAGCGACAGGGCCCTTTGGTGGCTACACCTTC,CASSSPGATGPFGGYTF